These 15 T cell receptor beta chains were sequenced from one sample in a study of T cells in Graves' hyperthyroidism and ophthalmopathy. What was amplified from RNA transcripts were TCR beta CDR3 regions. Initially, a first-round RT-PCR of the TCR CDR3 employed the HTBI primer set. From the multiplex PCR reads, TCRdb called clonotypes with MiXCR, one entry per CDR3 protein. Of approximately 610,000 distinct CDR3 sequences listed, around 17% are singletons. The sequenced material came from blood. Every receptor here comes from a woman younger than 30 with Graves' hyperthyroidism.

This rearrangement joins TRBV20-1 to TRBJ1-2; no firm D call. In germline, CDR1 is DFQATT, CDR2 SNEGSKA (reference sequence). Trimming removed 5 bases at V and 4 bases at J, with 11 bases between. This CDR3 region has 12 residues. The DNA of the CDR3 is TGCAGTGCTCCCACCTTCAGCTATGGCTACACCTTC. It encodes CSAPTFSYGYTF.

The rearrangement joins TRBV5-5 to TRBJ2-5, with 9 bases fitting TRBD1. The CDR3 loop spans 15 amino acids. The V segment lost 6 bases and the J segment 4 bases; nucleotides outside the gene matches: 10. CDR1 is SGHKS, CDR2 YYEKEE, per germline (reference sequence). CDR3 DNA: TGTGCCAGCAAACCGGGACAGGGTCTTCGAGAGACCCAGTACTTC. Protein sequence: CASKPGQGLRETQYF.

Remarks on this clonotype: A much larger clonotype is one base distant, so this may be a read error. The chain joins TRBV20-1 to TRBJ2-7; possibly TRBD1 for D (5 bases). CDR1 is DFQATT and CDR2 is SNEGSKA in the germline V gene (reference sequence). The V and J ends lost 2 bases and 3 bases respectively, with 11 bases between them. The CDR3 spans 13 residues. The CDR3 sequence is CSARWTTSYEQYF. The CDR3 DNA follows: TGCAGTGCTAGATGGACAACCAGCTACGAGCAGTACTTC.

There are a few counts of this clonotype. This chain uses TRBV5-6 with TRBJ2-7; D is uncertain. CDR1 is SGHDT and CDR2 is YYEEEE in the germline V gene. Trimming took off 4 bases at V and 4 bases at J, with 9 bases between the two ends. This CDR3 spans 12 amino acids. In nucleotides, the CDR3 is TGTGCCAGCAGCCGACAATCGTACGAGCAGTACTTC. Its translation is CASSRQSYEQYF. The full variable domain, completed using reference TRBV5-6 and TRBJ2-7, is DAGVTQSPTHLIKTRGQQVTLRCSPKSGHDTVSWYQQALGQGPQFIFQYYEEEERQRGNFPDRFSGHQFPNYSSELNVNALLLGDSALYLCASSRQSYEQYFGPGTRLTVT.

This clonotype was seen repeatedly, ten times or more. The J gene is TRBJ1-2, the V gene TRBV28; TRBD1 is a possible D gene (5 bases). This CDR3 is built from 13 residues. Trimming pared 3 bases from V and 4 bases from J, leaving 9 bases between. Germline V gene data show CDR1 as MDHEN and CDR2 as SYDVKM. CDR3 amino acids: CASSLDKIYGYTF. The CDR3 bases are TGTGCCAGCAGTTTGGACAAGATCTATGGCTACACCTTC.

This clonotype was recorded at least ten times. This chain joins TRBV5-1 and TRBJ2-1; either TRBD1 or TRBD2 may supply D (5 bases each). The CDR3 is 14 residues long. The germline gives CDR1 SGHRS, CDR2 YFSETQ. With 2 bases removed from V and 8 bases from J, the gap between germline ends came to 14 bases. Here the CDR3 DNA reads TGCGCCAGCAGCTTAGGGACCCCCTGGGATGAGCAGTTCTTC. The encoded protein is CASSLGTPWDEQFF.

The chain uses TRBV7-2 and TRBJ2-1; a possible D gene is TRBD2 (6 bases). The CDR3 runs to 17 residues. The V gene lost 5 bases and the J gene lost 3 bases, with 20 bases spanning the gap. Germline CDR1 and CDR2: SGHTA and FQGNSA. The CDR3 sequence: CASSLRSAGLNYNEQFF. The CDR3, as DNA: TGTGCCAGCAGCCTAAGGTCGGCGGGACTCAACTACAATGAGCAGTTCTTC.

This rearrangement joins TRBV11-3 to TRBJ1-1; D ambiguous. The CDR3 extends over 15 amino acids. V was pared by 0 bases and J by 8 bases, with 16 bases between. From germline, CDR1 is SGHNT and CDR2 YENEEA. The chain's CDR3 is CASSLEGFLPGEAFF. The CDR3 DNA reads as TGTGCCAGCAGCTTAGAAGGTTTCCTCCCCGGAGAAGCTTTCTTT.

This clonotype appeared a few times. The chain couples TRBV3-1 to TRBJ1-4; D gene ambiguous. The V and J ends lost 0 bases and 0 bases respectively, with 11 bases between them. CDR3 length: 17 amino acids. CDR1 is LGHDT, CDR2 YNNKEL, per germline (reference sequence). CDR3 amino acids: CASSQDLWQATNEKLFF. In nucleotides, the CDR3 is TGTGCCAGCAGCCAAGATCTCTGGCAAGCAACTAATGAAAAACTGTTTTTT.

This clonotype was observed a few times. CDR3 DNA: TGCGCCAGCAGCCCGACAGGGGAGGGGGCCGTCGGGGGCTACACCTTC. As protein: CASSPTGEGAVGGYTF. The chain recombines TRBV5-1 with TRBJ1-2, with 8 bases lining up with TRBD1. Germline assignment: CDR1 SGHRS and CDR2 YFSETQ. The V and J ends lost 4 bases and 8 bases, in that order; junction bases with no gene match: 16. The CDR3 is made up of 16 amino acids.

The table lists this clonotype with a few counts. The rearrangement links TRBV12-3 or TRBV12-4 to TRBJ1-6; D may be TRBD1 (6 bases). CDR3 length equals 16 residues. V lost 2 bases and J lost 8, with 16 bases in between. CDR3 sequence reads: CASSLWAREGDSPLHF. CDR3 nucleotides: TGTGCCAGCAGTTTATGGGCACGAGAGGGGGATTCACCCCTCCACTTT.

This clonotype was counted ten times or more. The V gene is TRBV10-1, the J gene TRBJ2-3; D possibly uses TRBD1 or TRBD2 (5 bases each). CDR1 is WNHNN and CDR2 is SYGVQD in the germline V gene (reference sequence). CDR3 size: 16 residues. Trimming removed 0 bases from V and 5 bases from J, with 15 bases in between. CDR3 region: CASSESGDAVGDTQYF. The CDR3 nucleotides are TGCGCCAGCAGTGAGTCGGGGGACGCGGTGGGAGATACGCAGTATTTT.

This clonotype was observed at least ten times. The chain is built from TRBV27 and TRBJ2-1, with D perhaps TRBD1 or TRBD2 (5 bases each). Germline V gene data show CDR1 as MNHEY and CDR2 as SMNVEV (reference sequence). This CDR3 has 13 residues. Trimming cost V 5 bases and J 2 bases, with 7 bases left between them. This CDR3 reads CASSRGPYNEQFF. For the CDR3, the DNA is TGTGCCAGCAGTCGGGGACCCTACAATGAGCAGTTCTTC.

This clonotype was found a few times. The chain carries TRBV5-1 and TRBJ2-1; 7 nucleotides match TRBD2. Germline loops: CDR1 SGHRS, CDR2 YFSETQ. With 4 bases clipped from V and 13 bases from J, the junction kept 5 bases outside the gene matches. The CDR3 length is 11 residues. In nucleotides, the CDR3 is TGCGCCAGCAGCACGGGCGGGGGTCAGTTCTTC. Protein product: CASSTGGGQFF.

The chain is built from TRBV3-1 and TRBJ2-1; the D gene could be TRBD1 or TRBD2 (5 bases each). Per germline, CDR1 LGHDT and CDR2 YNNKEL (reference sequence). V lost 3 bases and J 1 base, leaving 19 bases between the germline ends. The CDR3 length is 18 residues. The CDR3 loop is CASSHLRDPRKSYNEQFF. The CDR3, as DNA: TGTGCCAGCAGCCACCTCCGGGACCCCCGAAAGTCCTACAATGAGCAGTTCTTC.